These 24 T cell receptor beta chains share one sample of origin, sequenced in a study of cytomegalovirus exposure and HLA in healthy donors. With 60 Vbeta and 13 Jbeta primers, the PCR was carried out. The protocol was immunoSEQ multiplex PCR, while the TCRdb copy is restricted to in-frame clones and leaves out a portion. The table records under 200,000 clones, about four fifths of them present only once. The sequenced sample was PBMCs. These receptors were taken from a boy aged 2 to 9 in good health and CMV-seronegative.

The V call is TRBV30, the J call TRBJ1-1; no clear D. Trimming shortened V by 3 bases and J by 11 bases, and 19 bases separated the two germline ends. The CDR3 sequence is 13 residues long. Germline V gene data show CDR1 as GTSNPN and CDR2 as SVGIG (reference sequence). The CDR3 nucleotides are TGTGCCTGGAGCCTAAGGCAGGCTGGGCGTGCTTTCTTT. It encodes CAWSLRQAGRAFF.

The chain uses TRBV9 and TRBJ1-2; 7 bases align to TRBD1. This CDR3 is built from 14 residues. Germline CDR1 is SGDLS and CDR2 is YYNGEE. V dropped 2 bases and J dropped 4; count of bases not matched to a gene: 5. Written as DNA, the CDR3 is TGTGCCAGCAGCGTGGGGGACAGCTTCTATGGCTACACCTTC. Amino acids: CASSVGDSFYGYTF.

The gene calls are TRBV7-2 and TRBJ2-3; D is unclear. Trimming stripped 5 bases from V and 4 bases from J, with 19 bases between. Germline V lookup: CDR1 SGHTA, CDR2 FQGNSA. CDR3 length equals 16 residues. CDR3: CASSTPASGFADTQYF. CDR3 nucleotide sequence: TGTGCCAGCAGCACCCCGGCCTCGGGTTTTGCAGATACGCAGTATTTT.

CDR3 region: CASSPGQSWGEQYF. CDR3 coding DNA: TGCGCCAGCAGCCCCGGACAGTCCTGGGGCGAGCAGTACTTC. The chain couples TRBV5-1 to TRBJ2-7; maybe TRBD1 (6 bases). CDR1 and CDR2 from the germline V gene are SGHRS and YFSETQ. V lost 4 bases to trimming and J lost 6 bases, with 17 bases between them. CDR3 size: 14 residues.

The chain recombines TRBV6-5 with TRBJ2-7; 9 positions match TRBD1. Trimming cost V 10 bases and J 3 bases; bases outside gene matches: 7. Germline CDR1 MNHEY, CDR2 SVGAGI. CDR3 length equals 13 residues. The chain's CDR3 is CAITGTGHYEQYF. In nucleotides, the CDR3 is TGTGCCATCACCGGGACAGGGCACTACGAGCAGTACTTC.

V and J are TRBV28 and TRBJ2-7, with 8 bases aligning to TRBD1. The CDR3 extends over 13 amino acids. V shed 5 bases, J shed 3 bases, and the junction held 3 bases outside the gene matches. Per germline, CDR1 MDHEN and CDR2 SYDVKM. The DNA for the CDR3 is TGTGCCAGCAGTGACAGGGGCCTCTACGAGCAGTACTTC. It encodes CASSDRGLYEQYF.

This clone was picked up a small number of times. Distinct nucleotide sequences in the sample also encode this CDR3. The CDR3 nucleotides are TGTGCCAGCAGTCCGGACAGCTACGAGCAGTACTTC. Protein product: CASSPDSYEQYF. The V gene is TRBV28, the J gene TRBJ2-7; D is perhaps TRBD1 (6 bases). The length of the CDR3 is 12 residues. CDR1 is MDHEN, CDR2 SYDVKM, per germline. V was cut by 5 bases and J by 3 bases, with 8 bases left in between. Full variable domain (remainder filled in from reference TRBV28 and TRBJ2-7): DVKVTQSSRYLVKRTGEKVFLECVQDMDHENMFWYRQDPGLGLRLIYFSYDVKMKEKGDIPEGYSVSREKKERFSLILESASTNQTSMYLCASSPDSYEQYFGPGTRLTVT.

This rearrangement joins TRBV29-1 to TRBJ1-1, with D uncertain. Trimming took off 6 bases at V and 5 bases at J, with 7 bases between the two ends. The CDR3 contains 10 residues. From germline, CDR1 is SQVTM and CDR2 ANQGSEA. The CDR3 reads CSVGHTEAFF. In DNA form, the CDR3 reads TGCAGCGTGGGCCATACTGAAGCTTTCTTT.

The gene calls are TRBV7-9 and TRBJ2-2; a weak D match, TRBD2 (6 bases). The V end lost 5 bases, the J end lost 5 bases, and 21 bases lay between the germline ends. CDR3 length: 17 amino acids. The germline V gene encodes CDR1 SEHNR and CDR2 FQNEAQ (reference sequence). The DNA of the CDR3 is TGTGCCAGCAGCCCAAGCTATCTTGTACGGGGGACCGGGGAGCTGTTTTTT. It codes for CASSPSYLVRGTGELFF. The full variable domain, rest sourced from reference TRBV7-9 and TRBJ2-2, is DTGVSQNPRHKITKRGQNVTFRCDPISEHNRLYWYRQTLGQGPEFLTYFQNEAQLEKSRLLSDRFSAERPKGSFSTLEIQRTEQGDSAMYLCASSPSYLVRGTGELFFGEGSRLTVL.

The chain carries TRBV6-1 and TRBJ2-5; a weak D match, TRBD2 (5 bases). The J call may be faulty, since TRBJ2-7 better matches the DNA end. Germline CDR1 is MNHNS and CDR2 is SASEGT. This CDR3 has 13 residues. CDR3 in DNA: TGTGCCAGCAGTGCTCGGCCGGGGAGCGAGCAGTACTTC. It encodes CASSARPGSEQYF.

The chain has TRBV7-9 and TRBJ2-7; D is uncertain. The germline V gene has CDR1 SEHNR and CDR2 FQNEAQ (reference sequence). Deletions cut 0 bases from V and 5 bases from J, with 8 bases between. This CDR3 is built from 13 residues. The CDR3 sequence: CASSLAPSNEQYF. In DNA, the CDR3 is TGTGCCAGCAGCTTAGCGCCGAGTAACGAGCAGTACTTC. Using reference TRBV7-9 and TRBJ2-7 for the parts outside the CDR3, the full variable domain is DTGVSQNPRHKITKRGQNVTFRCDPISEHNRLYWYRQTLGQGPEFLTYFQNEAQLEKSRLLSDRFSAERPKGSFSTLEIQRTEQGDSAMYLCASSLAPSNEQYFGPGTRLTVT.

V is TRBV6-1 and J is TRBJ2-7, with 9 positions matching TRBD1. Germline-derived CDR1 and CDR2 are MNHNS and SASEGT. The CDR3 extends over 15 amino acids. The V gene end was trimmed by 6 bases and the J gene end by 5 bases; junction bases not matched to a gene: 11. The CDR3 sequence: CASSWAGQGEDEQYF. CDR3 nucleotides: TGTGCCAGCAGCTGGGCGGGACAGGGAGAGGACGAGCAGTACTTC.

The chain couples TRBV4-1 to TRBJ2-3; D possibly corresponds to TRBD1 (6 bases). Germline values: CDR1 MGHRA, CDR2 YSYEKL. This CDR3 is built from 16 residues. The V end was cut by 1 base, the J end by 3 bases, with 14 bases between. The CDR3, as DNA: TGCGCCAGCAGCCAAGCTGGGGGCATGAGGACAGATACGCAGTATTTT. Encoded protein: CASSQAGGMRTDTQYF.

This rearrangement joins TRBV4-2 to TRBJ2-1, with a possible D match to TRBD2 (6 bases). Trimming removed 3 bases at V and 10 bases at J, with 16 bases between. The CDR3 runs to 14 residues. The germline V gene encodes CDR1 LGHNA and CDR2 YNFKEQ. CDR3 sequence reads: CASSQYDGGAEQFF. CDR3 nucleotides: TGTGCCAGCAGCCAGTATGACGGGGGAGCGGAGCAGTTCTTC.

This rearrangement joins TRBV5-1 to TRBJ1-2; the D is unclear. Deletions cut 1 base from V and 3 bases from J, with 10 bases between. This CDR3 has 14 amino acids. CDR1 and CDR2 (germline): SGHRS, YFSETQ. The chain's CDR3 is CASSLSSEDYGYTF. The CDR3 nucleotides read TGCGCCAGCAGCTTGAGTTCTGAGGACTATGGCTACACCTTC.

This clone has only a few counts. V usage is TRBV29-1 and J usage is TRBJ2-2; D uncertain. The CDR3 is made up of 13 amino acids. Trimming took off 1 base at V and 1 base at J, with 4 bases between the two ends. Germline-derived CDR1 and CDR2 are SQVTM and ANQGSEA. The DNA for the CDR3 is TGCAGCGTTGAAGGGAGGAACACCGGGGAGCTGTTTTTT. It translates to CSVEGRNTGELFF.

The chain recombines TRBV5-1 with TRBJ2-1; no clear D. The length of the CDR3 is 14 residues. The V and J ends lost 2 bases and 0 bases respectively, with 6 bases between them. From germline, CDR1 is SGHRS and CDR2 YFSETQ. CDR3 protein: CASSFSSSYNEQFF. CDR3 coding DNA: TGCGCCAGCAGCTTCTCTAGCTCCTACAATGAGCAGTTCTTC.

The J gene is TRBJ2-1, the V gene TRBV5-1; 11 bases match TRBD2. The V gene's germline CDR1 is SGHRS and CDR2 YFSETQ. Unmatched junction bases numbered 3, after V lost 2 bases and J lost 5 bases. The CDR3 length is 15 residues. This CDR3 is CASSFRLAGNNEQFF. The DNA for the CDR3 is TGCGCCAGCAGCTTCCGACTAGCGGGAAACAATGAGCAGTTCTTC.

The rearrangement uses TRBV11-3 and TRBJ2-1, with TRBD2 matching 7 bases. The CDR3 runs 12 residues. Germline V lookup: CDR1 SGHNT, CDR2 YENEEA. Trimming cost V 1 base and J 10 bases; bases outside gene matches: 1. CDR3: CASSLGGLEQFF. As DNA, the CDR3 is TGTGCCAGCAGCTTAGGGGGACTAGAGCAGTTCTTC.

CDR3 bases: TGTGCCAGCAGGAACAGGGGCCGGAATGAAAAACTGTTTTTT. It translates to CASRNRGRNEKLFF. This chain connects TRBV6-1 to TRBJ1-4; 7 bases align to TRBD1. J was trimmed by 5 bases and V by 6 bases; bases with no gene match: 6. The CDR3 has 14 amino acids. CDR1 MNHNS and CDR2 SASEGT come from the germline V gene.

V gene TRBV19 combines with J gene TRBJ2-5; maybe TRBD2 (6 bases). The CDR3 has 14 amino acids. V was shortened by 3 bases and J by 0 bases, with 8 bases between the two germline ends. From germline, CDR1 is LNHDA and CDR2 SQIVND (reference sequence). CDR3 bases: TGTGCCAGTAGTATTGGAGGGAACCAAGAGACCCAGTACTTC. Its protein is CASSIGGNQETQYF.

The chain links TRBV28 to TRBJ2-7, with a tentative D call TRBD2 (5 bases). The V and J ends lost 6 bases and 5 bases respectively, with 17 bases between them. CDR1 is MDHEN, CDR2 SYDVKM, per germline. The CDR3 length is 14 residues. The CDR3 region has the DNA TGTGCCAGCAGAGGACTCCGGATAACCCACGAGCAGTACTTC. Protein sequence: CASRGLRITHEQYF.

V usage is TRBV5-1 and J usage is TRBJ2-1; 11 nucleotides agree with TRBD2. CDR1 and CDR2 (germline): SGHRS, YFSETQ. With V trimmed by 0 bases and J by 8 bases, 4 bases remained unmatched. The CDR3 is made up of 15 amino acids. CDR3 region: CASSLGLAGIYEQFF. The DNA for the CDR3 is TGCGCCAGCAGCTTGGGACTAGCGGGAATCTATGAGCAGTTCTTC.

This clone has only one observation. CDR3 in DNA: TGTGCCAGCTCACCGGGACAGGGAGGGTATGGCTACACCTTC. It yields the protein CASSPGQGGYGYTF. V gene TRBV18 combines with J gene TRBJ1-2, with TRBD1 matching over 9 bases. The J segment lost 5 bases and the V segment lost 3 bases, leaving 4 bases of the junction unmatched. The CDR3 has 14 amino acids. Germline V gene sequence: CDR1 KGHSH, CDR2 LQKENI.